This TCR beta chain stems from a study of T cells in Graves' hyperthyroidism and ophthalmopathy. General observations from the study: Clonotypes that were expanded in thyroid above 0.001 mostly appeared in blood too.

The CDR3 spans 14 residues. J was trimmed by 5 bases and V by 6 bases; bases with no gene match: 8. Germline V lookup: CDR1 KGHSH, CDR2 LQKENI. This clonotype was seen repeatedly, ten times or more. Its target is unknown. TCR beta CDR3 sequences were amplified from RNA transcripts. A set of HTBI primers served as the primers for a first-round RT-PCR of the TCR CDR3. From the multiplex PCR reads, TCRdb called clonotypes with MiXCR, one entry per CDR3 protein. This sample has roughly 700,000 distinct CDR3 sequences; around 15% occur once, and the top ten carry around 15%. An absence of ophthalmopathy progression within 18 months meant stable Graves' hyperthyroidism. Patients between 18 and 65 years old had hyperthyroidism, newly diagnosed and lasting under 2 months.

This clonotype was sampled from a man aged 50-59 years with Graves' hyperthyroidism. The rearrangement uses TRBV18 and TRBJ2-7; 9 bases are shared with TRBD2. The source material was blood. The CDR3 DNA follows: TGTGCCAGCTCCCCTAGCGGGACCCCAAACGAGCAGTACTTC. Translating it yields CASSPSGTPNEQYF.